The TCR beta chain under discussion was sequenced for a study of OX40 agonist ivuxolimab in advanced cancers. This table comes from immunoSEQ multiplex PCR, and its TCRdb copy is limited to in-frame clones, with some not included. There are tens of thousands of clones in the sample; 88% occur only once, and more than 0.45% lies in the top ten. The material was CD4+ or CD8+ T cells sorted from blood, obtained in a trial of the OX40 agonist ivuxolimab. The clonotype was recovered from an adult with an advanced solid tumor such as melanoma, head and neck, liver or kidney cancer.

CDR3 protein: CASSQPGRTSYGYTF. The CDR3 DNA follows: TGTGCCAGCAGTCAACCGGGACGGACTAGCTATGGCTACACCTTC. The chain has TRBV6-5 and TRBJ1-2; the D gene is possibly TRBD1 (5 bases). This CDR3 has 15 residues. Germline CDR1 MNHEY, CDR2 SVGAGI. With 5 bases removed from V and 4 bases from J, the gap between germline ends came to 17 bases.